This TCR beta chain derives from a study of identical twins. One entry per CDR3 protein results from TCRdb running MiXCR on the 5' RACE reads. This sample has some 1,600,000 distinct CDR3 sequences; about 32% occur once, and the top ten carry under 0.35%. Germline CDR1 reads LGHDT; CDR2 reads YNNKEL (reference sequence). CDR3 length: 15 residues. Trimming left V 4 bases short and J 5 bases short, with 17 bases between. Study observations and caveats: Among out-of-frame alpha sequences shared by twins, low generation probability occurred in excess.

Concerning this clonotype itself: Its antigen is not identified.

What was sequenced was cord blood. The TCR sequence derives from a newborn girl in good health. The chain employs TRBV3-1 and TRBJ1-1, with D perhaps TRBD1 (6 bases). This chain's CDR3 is CASSLRGGAGTEAFF. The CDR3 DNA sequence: TGTGCCAGCAGCCTACGAGGGGGGGCAGGGACTGAAGCTTTCTTT.